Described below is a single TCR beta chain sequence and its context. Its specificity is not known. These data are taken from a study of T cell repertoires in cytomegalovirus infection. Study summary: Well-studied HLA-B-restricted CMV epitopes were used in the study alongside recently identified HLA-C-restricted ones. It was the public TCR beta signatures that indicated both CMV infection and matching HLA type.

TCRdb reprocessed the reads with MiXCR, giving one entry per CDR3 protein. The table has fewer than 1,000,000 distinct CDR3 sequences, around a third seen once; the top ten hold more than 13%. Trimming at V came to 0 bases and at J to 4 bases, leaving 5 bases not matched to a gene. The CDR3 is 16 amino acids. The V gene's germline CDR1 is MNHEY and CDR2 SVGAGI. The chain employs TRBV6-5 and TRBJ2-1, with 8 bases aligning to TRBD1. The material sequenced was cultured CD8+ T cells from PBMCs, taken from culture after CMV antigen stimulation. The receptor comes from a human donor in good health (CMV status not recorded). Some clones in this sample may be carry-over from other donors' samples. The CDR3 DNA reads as TGTGCCAGCAGTTACTCGTGGACAGGGAGATACAATGAGCAGTTCTTC. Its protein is CASSYSWTGRYNEQFF.